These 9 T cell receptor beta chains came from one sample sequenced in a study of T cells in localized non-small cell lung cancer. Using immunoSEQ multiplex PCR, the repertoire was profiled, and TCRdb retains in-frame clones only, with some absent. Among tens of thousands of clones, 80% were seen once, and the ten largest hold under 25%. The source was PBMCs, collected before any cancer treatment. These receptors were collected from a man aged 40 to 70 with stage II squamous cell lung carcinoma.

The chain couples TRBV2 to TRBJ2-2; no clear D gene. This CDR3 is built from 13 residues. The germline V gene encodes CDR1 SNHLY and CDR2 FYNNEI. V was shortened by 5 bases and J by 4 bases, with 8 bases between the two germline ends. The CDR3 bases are TGTGCCAGCAGTTCCTACAGCACCGGGGAGCTGTTTTTT. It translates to CASSSYSTGELFF.

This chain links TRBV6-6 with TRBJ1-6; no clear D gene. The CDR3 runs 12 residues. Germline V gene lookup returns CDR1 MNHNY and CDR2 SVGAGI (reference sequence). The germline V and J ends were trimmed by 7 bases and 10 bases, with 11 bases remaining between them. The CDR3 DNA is TGTGCCAGCACCAGGAAGGGATCACCCCTCCACTTT. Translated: CASTRKGSPLHF.

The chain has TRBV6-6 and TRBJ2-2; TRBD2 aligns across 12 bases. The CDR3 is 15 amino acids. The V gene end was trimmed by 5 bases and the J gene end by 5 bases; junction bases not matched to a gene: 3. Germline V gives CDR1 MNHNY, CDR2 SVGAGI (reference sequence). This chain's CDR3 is CASSKGTSGTGELFF. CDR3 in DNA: TGTGCCAGCAGTAAAGGGACTAGCGGGACCGGGGAGCTGTTTTTT.

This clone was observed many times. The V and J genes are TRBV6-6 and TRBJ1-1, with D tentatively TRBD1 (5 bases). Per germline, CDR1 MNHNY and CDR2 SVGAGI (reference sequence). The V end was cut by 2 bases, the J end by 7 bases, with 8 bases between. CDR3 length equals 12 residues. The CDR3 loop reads CASSYGGVEAFF. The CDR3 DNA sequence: TGTGCCAGCAGTTACGGGGGGGTTGAAGCTTTCTTT.

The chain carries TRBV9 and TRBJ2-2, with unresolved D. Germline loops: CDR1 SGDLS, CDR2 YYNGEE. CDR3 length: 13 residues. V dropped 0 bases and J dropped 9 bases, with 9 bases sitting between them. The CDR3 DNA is TGTGCCAGCAGCGTAGGTTCTGGGTGGGAGCTGTTTTTT. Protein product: CASSVGSGWELFF.

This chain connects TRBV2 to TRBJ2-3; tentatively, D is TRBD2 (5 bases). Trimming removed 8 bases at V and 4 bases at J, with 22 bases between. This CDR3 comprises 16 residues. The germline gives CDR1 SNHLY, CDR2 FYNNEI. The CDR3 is CASRGHGTRGADTQYF. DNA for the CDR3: TGTGCCAGCCGCGGGCACGGCACCCGTGGAGCAGATACGCAGTATTTT. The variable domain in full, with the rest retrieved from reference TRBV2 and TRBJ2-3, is EPEVTQTPSHQVTQMGQEVILRCVPISNHLYFYWYRQILGQKVEFLVSFYNNEISEKSEIFDDQFSVERPDGSNFTLKIRSTKLEDSAMYFCASRGHGTRGADTQYFGPGTRLTVL.

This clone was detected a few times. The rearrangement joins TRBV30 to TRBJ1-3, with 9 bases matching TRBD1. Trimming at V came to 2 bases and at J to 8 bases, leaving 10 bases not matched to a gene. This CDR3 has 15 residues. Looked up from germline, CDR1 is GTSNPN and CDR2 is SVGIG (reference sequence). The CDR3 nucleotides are TGTGCCTGGAGTACACACCGGGACAGGGTTGACACCATATATTTT. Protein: CAWSTHRDRVDTIYF.

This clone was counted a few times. As DNA, the CDR3 is TGTGCCAGCAGTTACCAGAGACAGGTTGGGGGTCAGCCCCAGCATTTT. Protein product: CASSYQRQVGGQPQHF. The chain carries TRBV6-6 and TRBJ1-5, with a weak D call TRBD1 (6 bases). The CDR3 runs 16 residues. V was cut by 2 bases and J by 6 bases, with 17 bases left in between. Germline lookup yields CDR1 MNHNY and CDR2 SVGAGI (reference sequence).

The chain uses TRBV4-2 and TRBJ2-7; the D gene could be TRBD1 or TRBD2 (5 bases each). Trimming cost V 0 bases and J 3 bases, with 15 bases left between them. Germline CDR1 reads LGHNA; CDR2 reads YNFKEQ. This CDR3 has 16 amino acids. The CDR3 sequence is CASSQDPGTHDYEQYF. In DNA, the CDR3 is TGTGCCAGCAGCCAAGATCCCGGGACCCATGACTACGAGCAGTACTTC.